The rows below give T cell receptor beta chains drawn from one sample of a study of CD8+CD57+ T cells in acquired aplastic anemia. TCRdb recomputed calls from the reads with MiXCR, one row per CDR3 protein. Altogether a few hundred thousand distinct CDR3 sequences are present, roughly 55% being singletons, with the ten largest covering about 31%. Sequenced sample: sorted CD4+, CD8+, or CD8+CD57+ T cells (not recorded which) from PBMCs. These receptors were taken from a human donor in good health. CDR3s include the opening cysteine and the closing phenylalanine or tryptophan. The D gene is left open where the match is weak. Part of the rows lack a size; the others show once, few, many or a class for expanded clones.

TRBV2	TRBJ2-7	NA	11	NA	TGTGCCAGCTTCGAGGGCCACGAGCAGTACTTC	CASFEGHEQYF
TRBV11-2	TRBJ2-3	NA	15	NA	TGTGCCAGCAGCCTCGACAGGACCCCGGGGGATACGCAGTATTTT	CASSLDRTPGDTQYF
TRBV20-1	TRBJ1-2	NA	12	NA	TGCAGTGCTAGAGCACAGGGCTATGGCTACACCTTC	CSARAQGYGYTF
TRBV20-1	TRBJ1-2	NA	16	TRBD1	TGCAGTGCTAGACCCTCCCATGGACAGGCCAACTATGGCTACACCTTC	CSARPSHGQANYGYTF
TRBV20-1	TRBJ2-7	few	12	NA	TGCAGTGCCAACGACAACTCCTACGAGCAGTACTTC	CSANDNSYEQYF
TRBV19	TRBJ1-6	NA	16	NA	TGTGCCAGCGCTGGGAGAGGGGGCTCCTATAATTCACCCCTCCACTTT	CASAGRGGSYNSPLHF
TRBV2	TRBJ2-7	once	10	NA	TGTGCCAGCAAAGACTACGAGCAGTACTTC	CASKDYEQYF
TRBV7-2	TRBJ1-2	NA	15	NA	TGTGCCAGCAGCCTGGAAGGGGGGACCGGCTACGGCTACACCTTC	CASSLEGGTGYGYTF
TRBV7-3	TRBJ2-2	NA	15	NA	TGTGCCAGCAGCCGTGCAGGGGGGGTGACCGGGGAGCTGTTTTTT	CASSRAGGVTGELFF
TRBV7-8	TRBJ2-7	NA	15	TRBD2	TGTGCCAGCAGCCCAGCGGGGTTAAGCTCCTACGAGCAGTACTTC	CASSPAGLSSYEQYF
TRBV7-9	TRBJ2-7	NA	17	NA	TGTGCCAGCAGCCCCGCCGGGACCCGAGGATTCTCCTACGAGCAGTACTTC	CASSPAGTRGFSYEQYF
TRBV20-1	TRBJ2-7	NA	13	TRBD1	TGCAGTGCTAGGGGGACAGTTAGCTACGAGCAGTACTTC	CSARGTVSYEQYF
TRBV10-1	TRBJ2-4	NA	11	NA	TGCGCCAGCAGAATATTCGGGACACGGTACTTC	CASRIFGTRYF
TRBV7-9	TRBJ1-3	many	16	NA	TGTGCCAGCAGCTACCCTCTCGGGAGGGATGGAGACACCATATATTTT	CASSYPLGRDGDTIYF
TRBV6-1	TRBJ2-6	NA	10	NA	TGTGCCACCGGGGCCAACGTCCTGACTTTC	CATGANVLTF
TRBV9	TRBJ2-7	NA	14	NA	TGTGCCAGCAGCGTAGATTTGGGCACTTACGAGCAGTACTTC	CASSVDLGTYEQYF
TRBV20-1	TRBJ1-4	NA	17	TRBD1	TGCAGTGCTAGGCCCCGGGACAGGGGAGCAACTAATGAAAAACTGTTTTTT	CSARPRDRGATNEKLFF
TRBV20-1	TRBJ2-7	once	17	TRBD2	TGCAGTGCTAGAGAAGGACTAGCGGGGGGCCTACCCTACGAGCAGTACTTC	CSAREGLAGGLPYEQYF
TRBV29-1	TRBJ1-2	few	15	NA	TGCAGCGTGCCCCGGCGAGGGTCTAATAGTGGTGGCTACACCTTC	CSVPRRGSNSGGYTF
TRBV9	TRBJ2-7	NA	15	TRBD2	TGTGCCAGCAGCGTAGCGGGAGGGGACTCCTACGAGCAGTACTTC	CASSVAGGDSYEQYF
TRBV24-1	TRBJ2-1	NA	12	TRBD1	TGTGCCACCAGTGAGCAGGGACAGACGCAGTTCTTC	CATSEQGQTQFF
TRBV7-9	TRBJ2-5	NA	11	NA	TGTGCCAGCAGTTACTCGGGCAGGCGGTACTTC	CASSYSGRRYF
TRBV19	TRBJ1-4	NA	14	NA	TGTGCCAGTAGTATAAGACCGGATTTTGAAAAACTGTTTTTT	CASSIRPDFEKLFF
TRBV7-9	TRBJ1-2	many	17	NA	TGTGCCAGCAGCTTAGATTTTATAGGCAGCCCTAACTATGGCTACACCTTC	CASSLDFIGSPNYGYTF
TRBV7-8	TRBJ1-1	NA	15	NA	TGTGCCAGCAGCCAAGCCCCGACAGGGAACACTGAAGCTTTCTTT	CASSQAPTGNTEAFF
TRBV10-3	TRBJ2-7	NA	14	TRBD1	TGTGCCATCACCGCCGGGACAGGCTCCTACGAGCAGTACTTC	CAITAGTGSYEQYF
TRBV15	TRBJ1-5	NA	15	NA	TGTGCCACCAGCAGAGATCAAGGGGTCAATCAGCCCCAGCATTTT	CATSRDQGVNQPQHF
TRBV7-9	TRBJ1-2	NA	13	TRBD1	TGTGCCAGCAGCCCCCGGGACAGAGATGGCTACACCTTC	CASSPRDRDGYTF
TRBV20-1	TRBJ2-3	few	14	TRBD2	TGCAGTGCTGGACTAGCGGGTTCCACAGATACGCAGTATTTT	CSAGLAGSTDTQYF
TRBV7-9	TRBJ2-7	NA	14	TRBD1	TGTGCCAGCAGCCTCGGACAGGGTATCACCGAGCAGTACTTC	CASSLGQGITEQYF
TRBV4-1	TRBJ2-1	many	15	NA	TGCGCCAGCAGCCCCGGAGATACGGATAACAATGAGCAGTTCTTC	CASSPGDTDNNEQFF
TRBV29-1	TRBJ2-5	NA	13	NA	TGCAGCGCTCGAAGGGGGGTAGGGGAGACCCAGTACTTC	CSARRGVGETQYF
TRBV5-1	TRBJ2-7	NA	15	NA	TGCGCCGGCAGAGACCGGGACCGAGGAGGGATCGAGCAGTACTTC	CAGRDRDRGGIEQYF
TRBV7-9	TRBJ2-3	NA	14	NA	TGTGCCAGCAGCTCTAAGGGTATATCAGATACGCAGTATTTT	CASSSKGISDTQYF
TRBV7-7	TRBJ2-5	few	13	TRBD1	TGTGCTAGCAGCTTCGGACAGGGGAAGACCCAGTACTTC	CASSFGQGKTQYF
TRBV7-8	TRBJ1-5	NA	14	NA	TGTGCCAGCAGCTTAAGGGAGGGGTATCAGCCCCAGCATTTT	CASSLREGYQPQHF
TRBV10-3	TRBJ2-2	many	18	TRBD2	TGTGCCATCAGTGGAGAGTTCAATTCGGGAGGAAGGTCCGGGGAGCTGTTTTTT	CAISGEFNSGGRSGELFF
TRBV25-1	TRBJ2-2	NA	17	NA	TGTGCCAGCAGTGAATTCGCCCAGGGATGGAGGACCGGGGAGCTGTTTTTT	CASSEFAQGWRTGELFF
TRBV20-1	TRBJ2-1	many	16	NA	TGCAGTGCTAGAAGTCTTTTGGGACTTACCTACAATGAGCAGTTCTTC	CSARSLLGLTYNEQFF